The entry below describes one T cell receptor beta chain. Its antigen is unidentified. The sample belongs to a study of Tregs in tolerant kidney transplant recipients. Study-wide findings and caveats: Expanding Tregs on activated donor B cells appeared to best identify donor-specific TCRbeta clones.

Trimming left V 0 bases short and J 6 bases short, with 6 bases between. CDR1 and CDR2 from the germline V gene are SGHRS and YFSETQ. The CDR3 length is 12 residues. Unstimulated regulatory T cells (CD4+CD25+CD127-), CD4+CD25- non-regulatory cells, CD4 and CD8 cells were FACS-sorted from thawed PBMCs. Assay: immunoSEQ multiplex PCR; the TCRdb copy retains only in-frame clones and omits some. This table has 90,000 to 150,000 clones, around nine tenths appearing once. What was sequenced was CD4+ T cells from blood. This sequence originates from a human donor in good health. The chain uses TRBV5-1 and TRBJ1-2; D remains ambiguous. DNA for the CDR3: TGCGCCAGCAGCTTGGGTCAGGATGGCTACACCTTC. It is translated as CASSLGQDGYTF.